A single sample gave rise to the 27 T cell receptor beta chains below, sequenced in a study of PD-L1 blockade in urothelial cancer. TCRdb's copy holds only in-frame clones and misses some; the assay was immunoSEQ multiplex PCR. Here the sample spans 50,000 to 55,000 clones, approximately 75% being singletons. Sequences were derived from PBMCs, sampled around atezolizumab (anti-PD-L1) treatment. Every receptor here comes from a man between 65 and 85 years old with urothelial cancer.

This clone has a single count. The chain combines TRBV5-3 with TRBJ1-4, with 9 bases lining up with TRBD1. TRBV5-3 is noted as an ORF with a role that remains uncertain. With V trimmed by 1 base and J by 7 bases, 8 bases remained unmatched. The CDR3 spans 16 residues. In DNA, the CDR3 is TGTGCCAGAAGCTTGTTTACGGGACAGGGAGGTGAAAAACTGTTTTTT. Translated, it gives CARSLFTGQGGEKLFF.

V and J are TRBV7-2 and TRBJ1-2; possible D gene TRBD1, 6 bases. Germline V gives CDR1 SGHTA, CDR2 FQGNSA. The V end was cut by 0 bases, the J end by 4 bases, with 12 bases between. The CDR3 contains 15 residues. The CDR3, as DNA: TGTGCCAGCAGCTTAGCGAAGCAGGGGCCCTATGGCTACACCTTC. Residues: CASSLAKQGPYGYTF.

This clone showed up just a few times. The J gene is TRBJ2-1, the V gene TRBV11-3; D not certain. In germline, CDR1 is SGHNT, CDR2 YENEEA. V lost 11 bases to trimming and J lost 0 bases, with 14 bases between them. The CDR3 loop spans 14 amino acids. The CDR3 DNA follows: TGTGCCTCTTCCCCGCGTAGCTCCTACAATGAGCAGTTCTTC. Its protein is CASSPRSSYNEQFF.

The chain is built from TRBV7-9 and TRBJ1-2; possible D gene TRBD1, 6 bases. Germline CDR1 is SEHNR and CDR2 is FQNEAQ (reference sequence). CDR3 length equals 12 residues. V lost 8 bases and J 3 bases, leaving 10 bases between the germline ends. The CDR3 region has the DNA TGTGCCAGCGAGGGGGAGTACTATGGCTACACCTTC. Translation: CASEGEYYGYTF.

J is TRBJ1-3 and V is TRBV28; D unresolved. Germline V gene sequence: CDR1 MDHEN, CDR2 SYDVKM. The CDR3 is 12 amino acids. Trimming took off 11 bases at V and 0 bases at J, with 8 bases between the two ends. In DNA, the CDR3 is TGTGCCGGACGGGACTCTGGAAACACCATATATTTT. As protein: CAGRDSGNTIYF.

V and J are TRBV28 and TRBJ1-4; possible D gene TRBD1, 5 bases. The V gene's germline CDR1 is MDHEN and CDR2 SYDVKM. The CDR3 consists of 15 residues. The germline V and J ends were trimmed by 6 bases and 1 base, with 12 bases remaining between them. CDR3 loop: CASSYPGGTNEKLFF. The CDR3 DNA sequence: TGTGCCAGCAGCTACCCGGGGGGAACTAATGAAAAACTGTTTTTT.

The chain links TRBV11-3 to TRBJ1-1, with D unclear. The V end lost 2 bases, the J end lost 0 bases, and 13 bases lay between the germline ends. The germline CDR1 and CDR2 sequences are SGHNT and YENEEA. The CDR3 covers 16 residues. The CDR3 sequence is CASSLTREAMNTEAFF. For the CDR3, the DNA is TGTGCCAGCAGCTTAACGCGAGAAGCAATGAACACTGAAGCTTTCTTT. The whole variable domain, filled in from reference TRBV11-3 and TRBJ1-1, reads EAGVVQSPRYKIIEKKQPVAFWCNPISGHNTLYWYLQNLGQGPELLIRYENEEAVDDSQLPKDRFSAERLKGVDSTLKIQPAELGDSAVYLCASSLTREAMNTEAFFGQGTRLTVV.

This chain links TRBV6-5 with TRBJ2-3; TRBD2 agrees at 8 bases. With V trimmed by 2 bases and J by 2 bases, 6 bases remained unmatched. Germline V gives CDR1 MNHEY, CDR2 SVGAGI. The CDR3 has 16 residues. The CDR3 DNA follows: TGTGCCAGCAGTTACACGCGGGGGGCCTCCACAGATACGCAGTATTTT. Translating gives CASSYTRGASTDTQYF.

J is TRBJ1-1 and V is TRBV7-8, with 7 bases that match TRBD1. CDR3 length: 14 amino acids. V trimming: 7 bases; J trimming: 1 base; junction bases outside the gene matches: 6. CDR1 and CDR2 from the germline V gene are SGHVS and FQNEAQ. The CDR3 is CASIVGTANTEAFF. In DNA, the CDR3 is TGTGCCAGCATCGTAGGGACAGCGAACACTGAAGCTTTCTTT.

The chain has TRBV11-2 and TRBJ2-7; 8 positions agree with TRBD1. The ends lost 3 bases at V and 3 bases at J; junction bases unmatched: 7. The CDR3 covers 15 residues. Per the germline V gene, CDR1 is SGHAT and CDR2 is FQNNGV. The CDR3 is CASSFQDRDIYEQYF. CDR3 nucleotide sequence: TGTGCCAGCAGCTTTCAGGACAGGGACATCTACGAGCAGTACTTC.

CDR3 sequence: CASSRGLAGGTDTQYF. In nucleotides, the CDR3 is TGTGCCAGCAGCCGCGGGCTAGCGGGGGGCACAGATACGCAGTATTTT. The chain employs TRBV7-8 and TRBJ2-3; 10 bases map to TRBD2. Losses at the gene ends were 5 bases for V and 1 base for J; bases not matched to a gene: 6. The CDR3 is 16 amino acids. The germline V gene encodes CDR1 SGHVS and CDR2 FQNEAQ.

CDR3 coding DNA: TGTGCCAGCAGCTTGGCTGCACTTAGCTCCTACGAGCAGTACTTC. Its translation: CASSLAALSSYEQYF. This chain links TRBV5-5 with TRBJ2-7; D is unclear. This CDR3 is built from 15 residues. The V and J ends lost 0 bases and 0 bases respectively, with 10 bases between them. CDR1 is SGHKS, CDR2 YYEKEE, per germline (reference sequence).

This clone was counted many times. The gene calls are TRBV7-7 and TRBJ1-2, with 8 bases identical to TRBD1. CDR3 length: 19 amino acids. Germline V gives CDR1 SSHAT, CDR2 FNYEAQ (reference sequence). With V trimmed by 2 bases and J by 1 base, 15 bases remained unmatched. The CDR3 DNA reads TGTGCCAGCAGCTTATCGGACAGGGCCAGTATCCCAGATAACTATGGCTACACCTTC. Translating it yields CASSLSDRASIPDNYGYTF.

The rearrangement links TRBV2 to TRBJ2-5; 8 bases match TRBD2. The CDR3 covers 14 residues. Germline V gives CDR1 SNHLY, CDR2 FYNNEI. Trimming cost V 7 bases and J 5 bases; bases outside gene matches: 9. CDR3 DNA sequence: TGTGCCAGCAACTTAGCGGGGTCTGGGGAGACCCAGTACTTC. The encoded protein is CASNLAGSGETQYF.

This clone turned up a few times. This chain joins TRBV2 and TRBJ2-1; TRBD2 matches at 11 bases. The germline gives CDR1 SNHLY, CDR2 FYNNEI. The CDR3 has 16 amino acids. V gave up 8 bases and J gave up 5 bases; unmatched junction bases: 11. CDR3 sequence: CASSGGLGLADNEQFF. The CDR3 DNA follows: TGTGCCAGCTCTGGGGGGTTGGGACTAGCGGACAATGAGCAGTTCTTC.

The genes are TRBV7-9 and TRBJ2-3; TRBD1 might be the D (5 bases). V gave up 5 bases and J gave up 2 bases, with 11 bases separating them. Germline V lookup: CDR1 SEHNR, CDR2 FQNEAQ (reference sequence). The CDR3 loop spans 14 amino acids. The CDR3 loop is CASSPMTATDTQYF. DNA of the CDR3: TGTGCCAGCAGCCCGATGACAGCCACAGATACGCAGTATTTT. The full variable domain, its missing parts supplied by reference TRBV7-9 and TRBJ2-3, is DTGVSQNPRHKITKRGQNVTFRCDPISEHNRLYWYRQTLGQGPEFLTYFQNEAQLEKSRLLSDRFSAERPKGSFSTLEIQRTEQGDSAMYLCASSPMTATDTQYFGPGTRLTVL.

The J gene is TRBJ2-7, the V gene TRBV28; 11 bases match TRBD1. Unmatched junction bases numbered 4, after V lost 4 bases and J lost 2 bases. The CDR3 is 15 amino acids. CDR1 and CDR2 (germline): MDHEN, SYDVKM. The CDR3 DNA follows: TGTGCCAGCAGTTCTGCGGGACAGGGGGCCTACGAGCAGTACTTC. Translated: CASSSAGQGAYEQYF. Full variable domain (remainder filled in from reference TRBV28 and TRBJ2-7): DVKVTQSSRYLVKRTGEKVFLECVQDMDHENMFWYRQDPGLGLRLIYFSYDVKMKEKGDIPEGYSVSREKKERFSLILESASTNQTSMYLCASSSAGQGAYEQYFGPGTRLTVT.

This chain uses TRBV6-5 with TRBJ2-7; D is undetermined. V lost 4 bases, J lost 0 bases, and 13 bases lay in between. The CDR3 runs 15 residues. CDR1 and CDR2 from the germline V gene are MNHEY and SVGAGI. CDR3 sequence (DNA): TGTGCCAGCAGTTCCAGCGTGACCGCCTCCTACGAGCAGTACTTC. Amino acid sequence: CASSSSVTASYEQYF.

This clone has more than one count but fewer than ten. The genes are TRBV27 and TRBJ2-3; the D gene is possibly TRBD2 (5 bases). V lost 6 bases and J 10 bases, leaving 17 bases between the germline ends. This CDR3 spans 13 amino acids. CDR1 and CDR2 from the germline V gene are MNHEY and SMNVEV (reference sequence). Here the CDR3 DNA reads TGTGCCAGCAGCCCTGGAATAGCGATGGCGCAGTATTTT. Translated, it gives CASSPGIAMAQYF.

There are a few counts of this clone. The V gene is TRBV5-1, the J gene TRBJ2-2, with D possibly TRBD1 on 6 matching bases. Germline lookup yields CDR1 SGHRS and CDR2 YFSETQ. Between the trimmed V and J ends, which lost 1 base and 6 bases, there was a span of 10 bases. CDR3 size: 14 residues. The CDR3 loop reads CASSLIQGSGELFF. CDR3 in DNA: TGCGCCAGCAGCTTGATACAGGGATCCGGGGAGCTGTTTTTT.

The V gene is TRBV19, the J gene TRBJ2-1, with a weak D call TRBD1 (6 bases). Trimming removed 5 bases from V and 7 bases from J, with 27 bases in between. CDR1 LNHDA and CDR2 SQIVND come from the germline V gene (reference sequence). The CDR3 contains 18 residues. In DNA form, the CDR3 reads TGTGCCAGTAGTCCAAAAAAGGGGGACCTCATGAAGGTGAATGAGCAGTTCTTC. Amino acid sequence: CASSPKKGDLMKVNEQFF.

The CDR3 DNA reads as TGTGCCAGCAGCCAAACTCCGTCAGGGGTCACTGAAGCTTTCTTT. This codes for CASSQTPSGVTEAFF. The chain uses TRBV9 and TRBJ1-1; TRBD1 is a possible D gene (6 bases). The V gene's germline CDR1 is SGDLS and CDR2 YYNGEE. The CDR3 is made up of 15 amino acids. V was clipped by 4 bases and J by 4 bases, with 17 bases between them.

J is TRBJ2-7 and V is TRBV5-1, with D maybe TRBD1 (5 bases). Trimming pared 4 bases from V and 3 bases from J, leaving 11 bases between. Looked up from germline, CDR1 is SGHRS and CDR2 is YFSETQ. This CDR3 spans 13 amino acids. CDR3 coding DNA: TGCGCCAGCAGCGCCGACAGTATCTACGAGCAGTACTTC. It yields the protein CASSADSIYEQYF.

The J gene is TRBJ1-1, the V gene TRBV6-5; D ambiguous. CDR3 length equals 14 residues. V lost 0 bases to trimming and J lost 3 bases, with 8 bases between them. Germline-derived CDR1 and CDR2 are MNHEY and SVGAGI. The CDR3 nucleotides are TGTGCCAGCAGTTACTCCGCAGACTACACTGAAGCTTTCTTT. It codes for CASSYSADYTEAFF.

This clone showed up just once. This sequence joins TRBV2 and TRBJ1-5, with D uncertain. V dropped 3 bases and J dropped 0 bases, with 18 bases sitting between them. The CDR3 is made up of 18 amino acids. CDR1 and CDR2 (germline): SNHLY, FYNNEI. For the CDR3, the DNA is TGTGCCAGCAGTGATGTCCGGCTACATCGGGTTAGCAATCAGCCCCAGCATTTT. It specifies CASSDVRLHRVSNQPQHF.

This chain joins TRBV19 and TRBJ2-7; 9 bases fit TRBD1. Germline V gene lookup returns CDR1 LNHDA and CDR2 SQIVND (reference sequence). J was trimmed by 2 bases and V by 4 bases; bases with no gene match: 3. This CDR3 contains 14 residues. In nucleotides, the CDR3 is TGTGCCAGTAGTAAAGGGACAGGGCCCTACGAGCAGTACTTC. The encoded protein is CASSKGTGPYEQYF. The full variable domain, in which reference TRBV19 and TRBJ2-7 provide the parts outside the CDR3, is DGGITQSPKYLFRKEGQNVTLSCEQNLNHDAMYWYRQDPGQGLRLIYYSQIVNDFQKGDIAEGYSVSREKKESFPLTVTSAQKNPTAFYLCASSKGTGPYEQYFGPGTRLTVT.

V gene TRBV28 combines with J gene TRBJ1-3; D is unresolved. This CDR3 has 14 residues. Looked up from germline, CDR1 is MDHEN and CDR2 is SYDVKM. V lost 4 bases and J 4 bases, leaving 11 bases between the germline ends. CDR3 DNA sequence: TGTGCCAGCAGTTCGGGGTGGTACGGAAACACCATATATTTT. It codes for CASSSGWYGNTIYF.